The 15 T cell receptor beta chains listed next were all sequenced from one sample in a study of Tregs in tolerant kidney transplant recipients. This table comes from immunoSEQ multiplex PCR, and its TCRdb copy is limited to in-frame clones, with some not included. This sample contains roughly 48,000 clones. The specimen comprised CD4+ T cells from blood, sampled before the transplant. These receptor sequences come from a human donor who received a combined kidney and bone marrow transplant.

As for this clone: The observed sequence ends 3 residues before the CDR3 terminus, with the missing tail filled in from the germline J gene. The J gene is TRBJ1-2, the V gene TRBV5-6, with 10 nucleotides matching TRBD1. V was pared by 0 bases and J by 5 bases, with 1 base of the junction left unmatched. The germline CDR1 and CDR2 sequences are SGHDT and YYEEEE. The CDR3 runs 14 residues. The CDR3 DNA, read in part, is TGTGCCAGCAGCTTGGGGACAGGGGGGTATGGC. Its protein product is CASSLGTGGYG. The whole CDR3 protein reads CASSLGTGGYGYTF. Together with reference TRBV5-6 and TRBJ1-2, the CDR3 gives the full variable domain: DAGVTQSPTHLIKTRGQQVTLRCSPKSGHDTVSWYQQALGQGPQFIFQYYEEEERQRGNFPDRFSGHQFPNYSSELNVNALLLGDSALYLCASSLGTGGYGYTFGSGTRLTVV.

The covered CDR3 bases are TGTGCCAGCAGCACTCGGGACAGGGGCCACGAG. It yields the protein CASSTRDRGHE. The full CDR3 sequence reads CASSTRDRGHEQYF. J is TRBJ2-7 and V is TRBV7-9; 10 nucleotides align to TRBD1. The CDR3 goes on 3 residues after the read ends, and that part is filled in from the germline J gene. The trim removed 5 bases at V and 5 bases at J, leaving 6 bases unmatched. The CDR3 loop spans 14 amino acids. In germline, CDR1 is SEHNR, CDR2 FQNEAQ (reference sequence).

The CDR3 bases that were read are TGTGCCAGCAGCTTGGGACAGGGCGGCACAGATACG. Translating it yields CASSLGQGGTDT. The whole CDR3 sequence is CASSLGQGGTDTQYF. This rearrangement joins TRBV5-4 to TRBJ2-3; TRBD1 aligns across 7 bases. The read gets to within 3 residues of the CDR3 end, and the germline J gene fills in the rest. Germline V CDR1 and CDR2: SGHNT, YYREEE (reference sequence). This CDR3 is 15 amino acids long. The J segment lost 1 base and the V segment lost 0 bases, leaving 2 bases of the junction unmatched.

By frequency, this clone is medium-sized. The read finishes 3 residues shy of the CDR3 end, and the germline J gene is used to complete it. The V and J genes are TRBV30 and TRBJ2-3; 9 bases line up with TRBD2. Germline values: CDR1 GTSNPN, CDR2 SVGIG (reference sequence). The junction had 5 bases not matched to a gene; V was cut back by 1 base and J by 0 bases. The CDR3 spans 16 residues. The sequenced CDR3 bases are TGTGCCTGGAGTGCAGGTCTAGCGGGGAGCACAGATACG. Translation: CAWSAGLAGSTDT. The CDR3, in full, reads CAWSAGLAGSTDTQYF.

This chain's CDR3 is CASSWSRETQYF. The sequenced CDR3 bases are TGTGCCAGCAGTTGGTCAAGGGAGACC. The rearrangement joins TRBV2 to TRBJ2-5; unclear D gene. Read sequence stops 3 residues before the CDR3 end, and the germline J gene provides the missing end. Germline CDR1 reads SNHLY; CDR2 reads FYNNEI. V lost 5 bases, J lost 5 bases, and 9 bases lay in between. The CDR3 contains 12 residues.

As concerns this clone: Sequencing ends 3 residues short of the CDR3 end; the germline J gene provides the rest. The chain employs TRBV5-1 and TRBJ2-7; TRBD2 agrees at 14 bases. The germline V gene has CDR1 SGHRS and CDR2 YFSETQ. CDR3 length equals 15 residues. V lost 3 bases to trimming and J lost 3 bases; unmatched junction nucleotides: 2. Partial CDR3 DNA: TGCGCCAGCAGCTCGGGACTAGCGGGAGTCTACGAG. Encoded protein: CASSSGLAGVYE. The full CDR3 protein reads CASSSGLAGVYEQYF.

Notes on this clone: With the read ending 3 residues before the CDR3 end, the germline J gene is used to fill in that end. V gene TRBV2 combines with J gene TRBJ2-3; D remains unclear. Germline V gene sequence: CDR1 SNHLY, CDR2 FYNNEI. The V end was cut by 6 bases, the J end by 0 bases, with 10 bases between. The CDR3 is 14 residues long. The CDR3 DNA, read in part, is TGTGCCAGCAGAAAACAGCCTAGCACAGATACG. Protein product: CASRKQPSTDT. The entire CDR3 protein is CASRKQPSTDTQYF.

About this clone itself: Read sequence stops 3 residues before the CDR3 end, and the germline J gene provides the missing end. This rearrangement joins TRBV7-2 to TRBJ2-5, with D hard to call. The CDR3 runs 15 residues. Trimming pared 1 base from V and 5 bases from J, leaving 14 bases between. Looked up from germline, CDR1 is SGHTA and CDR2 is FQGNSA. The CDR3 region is CASSLVGLGQETQYF. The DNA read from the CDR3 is TGTGCCAGCAGCTTAGTAGGCCTAGGTCAGGAGACC.

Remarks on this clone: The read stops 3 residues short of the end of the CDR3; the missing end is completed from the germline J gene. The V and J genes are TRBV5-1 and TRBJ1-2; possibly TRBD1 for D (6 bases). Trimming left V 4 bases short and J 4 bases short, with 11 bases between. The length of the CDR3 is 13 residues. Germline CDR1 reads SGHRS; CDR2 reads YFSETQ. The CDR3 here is CASSNRVGYGYTF. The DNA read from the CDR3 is TGCGCCAGCAGCAACAGGGTGGGCTATGGC.

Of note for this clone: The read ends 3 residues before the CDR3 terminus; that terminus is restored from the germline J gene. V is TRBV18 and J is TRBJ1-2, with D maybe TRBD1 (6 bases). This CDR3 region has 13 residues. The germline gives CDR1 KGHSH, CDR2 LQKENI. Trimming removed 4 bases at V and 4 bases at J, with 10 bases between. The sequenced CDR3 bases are TGTGCCAGCTCACTAGGACAGCTCTATGGC. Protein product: CASSLGQLYG. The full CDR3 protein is CASSLGQLYGYTF. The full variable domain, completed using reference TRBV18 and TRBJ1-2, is NAGVMQNPRHLVRRRGQEARLRCSPMKGHSHVYWYRQLPEEGLKFMVYLQKENIIDESGMPKERFSAEFPKEGPSILRIQQVVRGDSAAYFCASSLGQLYGYTFGSGTRLTVV.

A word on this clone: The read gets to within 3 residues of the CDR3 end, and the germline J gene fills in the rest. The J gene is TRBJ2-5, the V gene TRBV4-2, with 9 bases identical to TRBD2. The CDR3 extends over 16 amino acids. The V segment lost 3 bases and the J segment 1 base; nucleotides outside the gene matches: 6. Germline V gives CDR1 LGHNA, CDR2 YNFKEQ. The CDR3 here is CASSQFSGRLQETQYF. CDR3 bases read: TGTGCCAGCAGCCAGTTTAGCGGGAGACTCCAAGAGACC.

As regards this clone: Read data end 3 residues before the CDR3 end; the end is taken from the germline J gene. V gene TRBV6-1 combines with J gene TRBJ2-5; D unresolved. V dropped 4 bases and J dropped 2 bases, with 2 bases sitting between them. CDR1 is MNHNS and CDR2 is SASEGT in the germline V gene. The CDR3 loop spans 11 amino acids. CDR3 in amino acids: CASSVQETQYF. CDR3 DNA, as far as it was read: TGTGCCAGCAGTGTACAAGAGACC.

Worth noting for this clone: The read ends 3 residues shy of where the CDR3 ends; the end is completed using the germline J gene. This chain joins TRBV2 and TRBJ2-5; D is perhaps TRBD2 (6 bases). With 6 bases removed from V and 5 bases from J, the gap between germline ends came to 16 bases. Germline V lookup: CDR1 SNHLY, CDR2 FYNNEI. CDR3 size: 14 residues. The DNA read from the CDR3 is TGTGCCAGCAGGCGGGGATGGGCAGTTGAGACC. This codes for CASRRGWAVET. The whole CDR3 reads CASRRGWAVETQYF.

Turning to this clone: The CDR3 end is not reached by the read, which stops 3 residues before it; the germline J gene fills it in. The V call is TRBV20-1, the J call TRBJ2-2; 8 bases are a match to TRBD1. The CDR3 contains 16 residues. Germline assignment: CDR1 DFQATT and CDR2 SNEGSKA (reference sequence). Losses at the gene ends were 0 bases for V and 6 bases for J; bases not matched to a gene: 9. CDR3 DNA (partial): TGCAGTGCTAGAGATATTCGGCAGGGGGCGGCCGGGGAG. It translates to CSARDIRQGAAGE. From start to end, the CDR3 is CSARDIRQGAAGELFF.

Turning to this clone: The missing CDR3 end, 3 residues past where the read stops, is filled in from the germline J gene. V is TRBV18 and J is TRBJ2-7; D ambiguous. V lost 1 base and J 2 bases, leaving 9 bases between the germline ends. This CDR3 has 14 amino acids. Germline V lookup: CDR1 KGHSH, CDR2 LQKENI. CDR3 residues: CASSPQTLTYEQYF. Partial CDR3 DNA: TGTGCCAGCTCACCACAGACACTGACCTACGAG.